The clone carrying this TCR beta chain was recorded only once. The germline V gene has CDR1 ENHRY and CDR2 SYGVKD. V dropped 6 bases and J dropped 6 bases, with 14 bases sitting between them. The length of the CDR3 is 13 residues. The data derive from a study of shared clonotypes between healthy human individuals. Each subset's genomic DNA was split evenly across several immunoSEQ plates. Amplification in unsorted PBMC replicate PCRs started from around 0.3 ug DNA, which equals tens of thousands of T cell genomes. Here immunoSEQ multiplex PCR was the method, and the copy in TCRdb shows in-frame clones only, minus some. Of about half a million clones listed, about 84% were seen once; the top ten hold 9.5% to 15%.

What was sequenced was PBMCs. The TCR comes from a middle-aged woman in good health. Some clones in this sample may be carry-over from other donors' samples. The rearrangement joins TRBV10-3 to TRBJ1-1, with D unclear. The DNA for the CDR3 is TGTGCCATCAGCCCCGGTGGGTATCCTGAAGCTTTCTTT. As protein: CAISPGGYPEAFF.